Each of the 8 T cell receptor beta chains below was sequenced from the same sample in a study of T-cell memory formation after mild COVID-19. A single record per CDR3 protein comes from TCRdb applying MiXCR to the 5' RACE reads. In the table there are roughly 110,000 distinct CDR3 sequences, around 11% of which are singletons. Specimen: PBMCs or a T cell subset sorted from them (not recorded which). These TCRs come from an adult woman who had mild COVID-19 (a few samples of this study predate the infection). Cell type and time point are not known.

This clonotype occurred a few times. The rearrangement links TRBV7-3 to TRBJ2-1; D ambiguous. Germline V CDR1 and CDR2: SGHTA, FQGTGA. The V end was cut by 2 bases, the J end by 10 bases, with 9 bases between. This CDR3 has 12 amino acids. The DNA of the CDR3 is TGTGCCAGCAGCTTATCCCCCACGGAGCAGTTCTTC. The encoded protein is CASSLSPTEQFF.

This clonotype was seen more than once but under ten times. V and J are TRBV24-1 and TRBJ2-3; no definite D call. The CDR3 covers 13 residues. Per germline, CDR1 KGHDR and CDR2 SFDVKD. The V and J ends lost 4 bases and 8 bases respectively, with 12 bases between them. Here the CDR3 DNA reads TGTGCCACCAGTGACCGCCGAATCGGTACGCAGTATTTT. Its protein is CATSDRRIGTQYF.

The V call is TRBV20-1, the J call TRBJ2-1, with 7 bases matching TRBD2. This CDR3 is 13 amino acids long. J was trimmed by 10 bases and V by 0 bases; bases with no gene match: 6. CDR1 DFQATT and CDR2 SNEGSKA come from the germline V gene (reference sequence). The CDR3: CSARDRQRGEQFF. Written as DNA, the CDR3 is TGCAGTGCTAGAGATCGACAGCGGGGAGAGCAGTTCTTC.

The rearrangement joins TRBV5-4 to TRBJ2-5; 7 nucleotides agree with TRBD1. The CDR3 extends over 14 amino acids. The V and J ends lost 6 bases and 3 bases, in that order; junction bases with no gene match: 8. CDR1 is SGHNT, CDR2 YYREEE, per germline (reference sequence). The CDR3 spells CASTDTGTEETQYF. DNA of the CDR3: TGTGCCAGCACCGATACCGGGACAGAAGAGACCCAGTACTTC. The variable domain in full, completed from reference TRBV5-4 and TRBJ2-5, reads ETGVTQSPTHLIKTRGQQVTLRCSSQSGHNTVSWYQQALGQGPQFIFQYYREEENGRGNFPPRFSGLQFPNYSSELNVNALELDDSALYLCASTDTGTEETQYFGPGTRLLVL.

The CDR3 region has the DNA TGTGCCAGCAGTTACTCGTCCCTGTATGGCTACACCTTC. Residues: CASSYSSLYGYTF. The chain is built from TRBV6-5 and TRBJ1-2; no clear D. Trimming took 0 bases from V and 5 from J, leaving 7 bases between them. This CDR3 comprises 13 residues. The germline gives CDR1 MNHEY, CDR2 SVGAGI.

The V and J genes are TRBV5-8 and TRBJ2-5; 9 positions match TRBD1. The germline V gene has CDR1 SGHTS and CDR2 YDEGEE. The CDR3 loop spans 14 amino acids. V gave up 10 bases and J gave up 2 bases; unmatched junction bases: 9. DNA of the CDR3: TGTGCCGGACTGGACAGGGGCTCTCAAGAGACCCAGTACTTC. Protein sequence: CAGLDRGSQETQYF.

This sequence joins TRBV24-1 and TRBJ2-1; 9 nucleotides line up with TRBD1. Per germline, CDR1 KGHDR and CDR2 SFDVKD. V shed 6 bases, J shed 5 bases, and the junction held 10 bases outside the gene matches. The CDR3 sequence is 16 residues long. CDR3 in amino acids: CATSPAGDRDDNEQFF. CDR3 DNA sequence: TGTGCCACCAGTCCCGCGGGGGACAGGGACGACAATGAGCAGTTCTTC.

There are a few counts of this clonotype. This chain links TRBV7-9 with TRBJ1-1; 9 bases are shared with TRBD1. Germline CDR1 reads SEHNR; CDR2 reads FQNEAQ (reference sequence). The trim removed 1 base at V and 6 bases at J, leaving 15 bases unmatched. This CDR3 has 18 residues. Here the CDR3 DNA reads TGTGCCAGCAGCTTAGGTTGGGAACAGGGGGCTATCGGGGCTGAAGCTTTCTTT. This gives the protein CASSLGWEQGAIGAEAFF.